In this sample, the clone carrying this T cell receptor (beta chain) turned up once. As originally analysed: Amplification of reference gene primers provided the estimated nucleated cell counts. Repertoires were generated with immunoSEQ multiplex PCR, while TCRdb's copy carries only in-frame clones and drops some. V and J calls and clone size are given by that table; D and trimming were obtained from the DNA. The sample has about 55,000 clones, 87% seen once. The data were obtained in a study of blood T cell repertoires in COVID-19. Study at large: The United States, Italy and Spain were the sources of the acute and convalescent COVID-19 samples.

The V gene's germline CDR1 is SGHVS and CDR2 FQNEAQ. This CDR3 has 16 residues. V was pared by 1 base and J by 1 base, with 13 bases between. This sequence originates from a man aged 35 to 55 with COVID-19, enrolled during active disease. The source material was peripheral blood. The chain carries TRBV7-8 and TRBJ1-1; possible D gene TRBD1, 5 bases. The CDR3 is CASSLVLAGKNTEAFF. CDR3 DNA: TGTGCCAGCAGCTTAGTGTTGGCAGGGAAGAACACTGAAGCTTTCTTT.